Below, 14 T cell receptor beta chains from the same sample are listed, as sequenced in a study of circulating CD8 cells and anti-PD-1 response in melanoma. The QIAseq Immune Repertoire TCR panel built the libraries from around 15 ng of total RNA. TCRdb reprocessed the reads with MiXCR, giving one entry per CDR3 protein. The data show hundreds of distinct CDR3 sequences, roughly 6% seen once. From live CD3+CD8+TCRalphabeta+ cells, four PD-1 and/or TIGIT subsets were sorted. Specimen: CD8+ T cells from PBMCs, collected at baseline or after one month of anti-PD-1 therapy (not recorded which). The receptors come from a human donor with melanoma.

This clonotype is categorized as medium-sized. The chain recombines TRBV20-1 with TRBJ2-7, with 13 bases that match TRBD2. Losses at the gene ends were 1 base for V and 3 bases for J; bases not matched to a gene: 12. Per germline, CDR1 DFQATT and CDR2 SNEGSKA (reference sequence). The CDR3 spans 18 residues. The CDR3 region has the DNA TGCAGTGCTAGAGGGACTAGCGGGAGACATTTGCCCTTCTACGAGCAGTACTTC. This gives the protein CSARGTSGRHLPFYEQYF.

By share, this clonotype ranks as large. CDR3 region: CASSPDDGYEQYF. For the CDR3, the DNA is TGTGCCAGTAGTCCCGACGACGGCTACGAGCAGTACTTC. The V and J genes are TRBV19 and TRBJ2-7; unclear D gene. The length of the CDR3 is 13 residues. Trimming left V 5 bases short and J 3 bases short, with 11 bases between. Germline V lookup: CDR1 LNHDA, CDR2 SQIVND (reference sequence).

This clonotype is classed as medium-sized. This rearrangement joins TRBV27 to TRBJ1-5, with no clear D. The CDR3 contains 16 residues. The germline V and J ends were trimmed by 1 base and 0 bases, with 10 bases remaining between them. The germline V gene encodes CDR1 MNHEY and CDR2 SMNVEV (reference sequence). CDR3 sequence: CASSLLAANSNQPQHF. In DNA form, the CDR3 reads TGTGCCAGCAGTTTATTGGCGGCTAATAGCAATCAGCCCCAGCATTTT.

CDR3 residues: CSARGLAGAGSSYEQYF. CDR3 DNA sequence: TGCAGTGCCCGAGGGCTAGCGGGAGCTGGAAGCTCCTACGAGCAGTACTTC. This sequence joins TRBV20-1 and TRBJ2-7; the match to TRBD2 covers 10 bases. Unmatched junction bases numbered 14, after V lost 6 bases and J lost 0 bases. Germline CDR1 DFQATT, CDR2 SNEGSKA (reference sequence). The CDR3 covers 17 residues.

The rearrangement uses TRBV2 and TRBJ2-1, with 7 bases lining up with TRBD2. The V gene's germline CDR1 is SNHLY and CDR2 FYNNEI. Germline trimming cut 6 bases from V and 7 bases from J; bases unmatched to any gene: 12. This CDR3 is 15 amino acids long. For the CDR3, the DNA is TGTGCCAGCAGCGCCAGGACTAGTCGGAAGAATGAGCAGTTCTTC. It encodes CASSARTSRKNEQFF.

This clonotype is labeled large. The chain employs TRBV18 and TRBJ2-1; possibly TRBD2 for D (5 bases). CDR1 is KGHSH and CDR2 is LQKENI in the germline V gene. There are 14 residues in the CDR3. V gave up 6 bases and J gave up 4 bases, with 13 bases separating them. CDR3: CASSWTGYYNEQFF. The CDR3 DNA is TGTGCCAGCTCGTGGACGGGGTATTACAATGAGCAGTTCTTC.

Within the sample, this clonotype is medium-sized. The chain is built from TRBV6-2 or TRBV6-3 and TRBJ1-1; TRBD1 matches 7 bases. The CDR3 runs to 17 residues. In germline, CDR1 is MNHEY, CDR2 SVGEGT. V lost 0 bases, J lost 0 bases, and 7 bases stayed unmatched. This CDR3 reads CASSYSSGQPMNTEAFF. The CDR3, as DNA: TGTGCCAGCAGTTACTCATCGGGACAGCCTATGAACACTGAAGCTTTCTTT.

This clonotype is labeled as medium-sized. This chain connects TRBV20-1 to TRBJ2-1; 11 bases align to TRBD2. CDR1 and CDR2 (germline): DFQATT, SNEGSKA (reference sequence). V lost 6 bases to trimming and J lost 3 bases; unmatched junction nucleotides: 10. The CDR3 contains 16 residues. CDR3 in DNA: TGCAGTGCAGGCCAGGGACTAGCGGCCTTCTACAATGAGCAGTTCTTC. It is translated as CSAGQGLAAFYNEQFF.

This clonotype is judged medium-sized (0.01 to 0.1%). The V and J genes are TRBV9 and TRBJ1-2; TRBD1 is a possible D gene (5 bases). Looked up from germline, CDR1 is SGDLS and CDR2 is YYNGEE. This CDR3 comprises 14 residues. Between the trimmed V and J ends, which lost 0 bases and 8 bases, there was a span of 14 bases. CDR3 protein: CASSVGYRGDGYTF. CDR3 DNA: TGTGCCAGCAGCGTAGGTTATAGGGGAGACGGCTACACCTTC.

The rearrangement links TRBV20-1 to TRBJ2-5; D remains ambiguous. V gave up 0 bases and J gave up 2 bases, with 4 bases separating them. Germline V CDR1 and CDR2: DFQATT, SNEGSKA (reference sequence). The CDR3 has 12 residues. CDR3 sequence: CSARDCQETQYF. CDR3 nucleotide sequence: TGCAGTGCTAGAGATTGTCAAGAGACCCAGTACTTC.

This clonotype is labeled as medium-sized (0.01 to 0.1%). This chain connects TRBV4-3 to TRBJ2-7, with 10 nucleotides matching TRBD2. V lost 1 base to trimming and J lost 7 bases; unmatched junction nucleotides: 7. This CDR3 is built from 15 residues. Germline lookup yields CDR1 LGHNA and CDR2 YSLEER. The CDR3 spells CASSQGLAGAPEQYF. The CDR3 region has the DNA TGCGCCAGCAGCCAAGGCCTAGCGGGGGCACCTGAGCAGTACTTC.

This clonotype is large in the sample. The rearrangement uses TRBV20-1 and TRBJ2-1; 11 nucleotides agree with TRBD2. Trimming at V came to 3 bases and at J to 6 bases, leaving 10 bases not matched to a gene. The germline V gene has CDR1 DFQATT and CDR2 SNEGSKA (reference sequence). The CDR3 length is 16 residues. The CDR3 bases are TGCAGTGCTAGGGGGCCTAGCGGGAGGACCCCCAATGAGCAGTTCTTC. It is translated as CSARGPSGRTPNEQFF.

In this sample, this clonotype is large. The chain uses TRBV20-1 and TRBJ2-1; D call uncertain. The CDR3 runs 13 residues. The germline V gene encodes CDR1 DFQATT and CDR2 SNEGSKA (reference sequence). The germline V and J ends were trimmed by 1 base and 6 bases, with 10 bases remaining between them. Written as DNA, the CDR3 is TGCAGTGCTAGAGTCTCAGCGCCCAATGAGCAGTTCTTC. Its translation: CSARVSAPNEQFF.

For this clonotype: A much larger clonotype is one base distant, so this may be a read error. The chain is built from TRBV19 and TRBJ2-1; TRBD1 agrees at 10 bases. Losses at the gene ends were 4 bases for V and 4 bases for J; bases not matched to a gene: 4. The germline V gene has CDR1 LNHDA and CDR2 SQIVND (reference sequence). The CDR3 totals 15 residues. Written as DNA, the CDR3 is TGTGCCAGTAGTAGGGACAGGGGCCAATACAATGAGCAGTTCTTC. Amino acids: CASSRDRGQYNEQFF. Complete variable domain (other parts from reference TRBV19 and TRBJ2-1): DGGITQSPKYLFRKEGQNVTLSCEQNLNHDAMYWYRQDPGQGLRLIYYSQIVNDFQKGDIAEGYSVSREKKESFPLTVTSAQKNPTAFYLCASSRDRGQYNEQFFGPGTRLTVL.